The sequence of this TCR beta chain was determined in a study of shared clonotypes between healthy human individuals. The CDR3 totals 15 residues. The germline gives CDR1 SGDLS, CDR2 YYNGEE. The V gene lost 4 bases and the J gene lost 0 bases, with 12 bases spanning the gap. The naive CD8 subset, CD45RO-negative cells positively selected for CCR7, excluded terminally differentiated effector memory CD45RA+ cells. As handled by the study authors: For the immunoSEQ data, sequences were junction-only without quality scores, so filtering differed. Some clones are missing from TCRdb's copy, which holds only in-frame ones; the method was immunoSEQ multiplex PCR. V and J calls and clone size come straight from that table; D and trimming were deduced from the DNA. The table records under 1 million clones, 92% of them present only once. The table lists this clone with a few counts. Its cognate antigen is unknown.

Study-level findings and limits: Researchers found naive subsets generally carried larger estimated richness than memory subsets.

The sequence came from a man in his thirties or forties in good health. Material for sequencing was naive CD8+ T cells sorted from blood. The chain uses TRBV9 and TRBJ2-3; either TRBD1 or TRBD2 may fit D (5 bases each). DNA of the CDR3: TGTGCCAGCAGCACCGGGACGGGAAGCACAGATACGCAGTATTTT. Translated: CASSTGTGSTDTQYF.